The sequence of this TCR beta chain was determined in a study of metastatic and nonmetastatic thyroid tumors. About the research overall: Comparison of repertoires was carried out across blood and tumor or nodule tissue from malignant and benign thyroid patients.

Many counts were recorded for this clone. Its antigen is not known. Thyroid surgery took place with no prior treatment in any patient. Original methodology: Differences in CDR3 between clinicopathological groups were drawn on to build a classifier intended to discriminate distant-metastatic papillary thyroid cancer patients. MiXCR was used by TCRdb to re-call the PCR reads. TCRdb assigned the V and J calls; the authors' analysis was not used. This table holds approximately 20,000 clones, around 16% found once. The CDR3 loop spans 14 amino acids. Germline V gene lookup returns CDR1 DFQATT and CDR2 SNEGSKA (reference sequence). Germline trimming cut 5 bases from V and 5 bases from J; bases unmatched to any gene: 5. Overall study results and limits: Reported TCR beta diversity, measured in blood and tumor, was significantly higher for malignant thyroid tumors than for benign nodules.

Specimen: blood. The rearrangement joins TRBV20-1 to TRBJ2-1; 11 nucleotides match TRBD2. The clonotype originates from a female donor with papillary thyroid cancer or a benign thyroid nodule (not recorded which). Some clones in this sample may be carry-over from other donors' samples. CDR3 sequence reads: CSAELAGVHNEQFF. As DNA, the CDR3 is TGCAGTGCTGAACTAGCGGGAGTCCACAATGAGCAGTTCTTC.